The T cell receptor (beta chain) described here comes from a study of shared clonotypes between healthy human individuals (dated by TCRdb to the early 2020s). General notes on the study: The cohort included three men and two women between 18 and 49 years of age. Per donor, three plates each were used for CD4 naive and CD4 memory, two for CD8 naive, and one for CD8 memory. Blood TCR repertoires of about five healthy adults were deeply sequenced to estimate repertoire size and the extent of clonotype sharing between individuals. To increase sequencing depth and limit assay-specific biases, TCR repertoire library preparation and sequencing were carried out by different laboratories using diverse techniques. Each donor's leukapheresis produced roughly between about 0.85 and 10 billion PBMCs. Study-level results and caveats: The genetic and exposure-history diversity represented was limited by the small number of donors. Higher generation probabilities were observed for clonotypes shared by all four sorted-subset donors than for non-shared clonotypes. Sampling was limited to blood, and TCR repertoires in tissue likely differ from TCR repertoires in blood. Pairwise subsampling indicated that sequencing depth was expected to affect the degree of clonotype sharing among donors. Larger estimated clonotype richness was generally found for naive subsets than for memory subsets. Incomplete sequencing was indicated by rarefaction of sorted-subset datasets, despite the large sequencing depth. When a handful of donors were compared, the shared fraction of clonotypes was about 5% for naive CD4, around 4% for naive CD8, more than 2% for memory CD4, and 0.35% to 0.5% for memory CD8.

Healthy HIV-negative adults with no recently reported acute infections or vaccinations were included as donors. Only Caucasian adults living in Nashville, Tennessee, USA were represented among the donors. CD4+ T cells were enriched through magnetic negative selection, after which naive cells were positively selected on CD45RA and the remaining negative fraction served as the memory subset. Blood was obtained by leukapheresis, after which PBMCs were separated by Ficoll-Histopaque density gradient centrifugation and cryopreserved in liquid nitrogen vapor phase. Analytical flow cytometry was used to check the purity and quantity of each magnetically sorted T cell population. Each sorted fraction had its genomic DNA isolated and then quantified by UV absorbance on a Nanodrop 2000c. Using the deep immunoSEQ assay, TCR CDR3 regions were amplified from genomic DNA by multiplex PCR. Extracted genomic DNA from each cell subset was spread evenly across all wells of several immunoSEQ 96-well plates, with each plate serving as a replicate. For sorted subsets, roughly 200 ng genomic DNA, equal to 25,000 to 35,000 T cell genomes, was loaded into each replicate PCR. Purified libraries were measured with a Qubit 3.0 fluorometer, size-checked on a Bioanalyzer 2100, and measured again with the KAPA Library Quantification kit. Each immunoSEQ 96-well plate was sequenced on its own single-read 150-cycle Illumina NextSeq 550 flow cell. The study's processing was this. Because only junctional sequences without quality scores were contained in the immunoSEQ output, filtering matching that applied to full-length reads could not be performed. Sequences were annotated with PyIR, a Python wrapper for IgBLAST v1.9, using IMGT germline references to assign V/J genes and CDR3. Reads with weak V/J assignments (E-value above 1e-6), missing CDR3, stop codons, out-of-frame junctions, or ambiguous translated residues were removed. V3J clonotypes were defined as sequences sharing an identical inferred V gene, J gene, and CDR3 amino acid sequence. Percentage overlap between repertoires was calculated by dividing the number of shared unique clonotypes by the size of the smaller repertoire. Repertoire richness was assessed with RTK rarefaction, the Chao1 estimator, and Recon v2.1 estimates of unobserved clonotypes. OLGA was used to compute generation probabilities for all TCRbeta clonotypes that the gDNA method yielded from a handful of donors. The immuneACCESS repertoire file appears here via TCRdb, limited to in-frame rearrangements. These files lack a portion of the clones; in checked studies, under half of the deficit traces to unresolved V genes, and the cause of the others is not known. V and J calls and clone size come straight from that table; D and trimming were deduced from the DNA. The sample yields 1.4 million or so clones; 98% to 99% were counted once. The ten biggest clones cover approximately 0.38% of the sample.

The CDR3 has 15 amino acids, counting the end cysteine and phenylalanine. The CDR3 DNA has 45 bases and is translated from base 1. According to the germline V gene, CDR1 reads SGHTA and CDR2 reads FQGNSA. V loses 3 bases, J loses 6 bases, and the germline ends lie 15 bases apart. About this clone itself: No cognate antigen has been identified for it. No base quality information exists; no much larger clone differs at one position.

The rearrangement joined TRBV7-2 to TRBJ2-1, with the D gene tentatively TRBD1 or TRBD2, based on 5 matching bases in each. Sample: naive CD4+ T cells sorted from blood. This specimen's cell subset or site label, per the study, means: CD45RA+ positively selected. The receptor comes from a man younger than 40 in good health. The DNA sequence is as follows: TGTGCCAGCAGCTTGATGGGGAGAAGGGGCAATGAGCAGTTCTTC. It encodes CASSLMGRRGNEQFF.